This T cell receptor (beta chain) was sequenced for a study of blood T cell repertoires in COVID-19. Study-wide background: COVID-19 samples collected from the United States, Italy and Spain covered acute and convalescent phases.

Sequencing used immunoSEQ multiplex PCR; TCRdb keeps in-frame clones, though not all of them. The sample shows over 100,000 clones, roughly 87% of them seen only once. The trim removed 3 bases at V and 8 bases at J, leaving 3 bases unmatched. CDR1 and CDR2 (germline): SEHNR, FQNEAQ (reference sequence). This CDR3 is 14 amino acids long. This sequence originates from an elderly man with acute or convalescent COVID-19. The chain couples TRBV7-9 to TRBJ1-4; TRBD1 aligns across 10 bases. The specimen sequenced was peripheral blood. Here the CDR3 reads CASSFGTGEEKLFF. The CDR3 DNA follows: TGTGCCAGCAGCTTCGGGACAGGGGAGGAAAAACTGTTTTTT.